Described below is a single TCR beta chain sequence and its context. Its antigen is still unknown. This entry belongs to a study of shared clonotypes between healthy human individuals. Study results and caveats: Sampling involved blood alone; tissue repertoires likely differ. In contrast to clonotypes shared by all four donors, non-shared clonotypes had lower generation probabilities.

Trimming at V came to 1 base and at J to 5 bases, leaving 6 bases not matched to a gene. Germline values: CDR1 MDHEN, CDR2 SYDVKM. This CDR3 comprises 16 residues. Sorted subsets were amplified in replicate PCRs using approximately 0.2 ug DNA, approximately 30,000 T cell genomes. Data came from immunoSEQ multiplex PCR; TCRdb stores just in-frame clones and leaves some out. The table records millions of clones, 85% to 95% of them present only once. The chain links TRBV28 to TRBJ1-2; 11 positions agree with TRBD1. The receptor was derived from a man younger than 35 in good health. The sample was naive CD4+ T cells sorted from blood. Subset noted: CD45RA+ positively selected. CDR3 region: CASSLLAGQGGYGYTF. CDR3 bases: TGTGCCAGCAGTTTATTAGCGGGACAGGGGGGGTATGGCTACACCTTC.